This TCR beta chain was captured by sequencing in a study of blood T cells in healthy people across ages. As for the study in general: Template switching captured about one barcoded beta molecule per two T cells.

A few counts support this clonotype. The antigen is not known. The CDR3 is 20 amino acids. Looked up from germline, CDR1 is LGHDT and CDR2 is YNNKEL (reference sequence). J was trimmed by 0 bases and V by 0 bases; bases with no gene match: 12. Using a J-beta primer mix together with a sample-barcoded 5' primer, a second PCR was run for about 6 to 12 cycles. The authors tagged each cDNA molecule using a template-switch adaptor with 12 random nucleotides. Researchers report that each sample yielded at least 3 million CDR3-containing paired-end reads. TCRdb redid the calling of the 5' RACE reads with MiXCR, one entry per CDR3 protein. The sample has about 1.8 million distinct CDR3 sequences; around half are singletons. Study-level findings and limits: Older age coincided with a roughly linear decline in TCR beta diversity per million T cells.

The chain links TRBV3-1 to TRBJ2-7, with 12 bases identical to TRBD2. The receptor was isolated from a woman in her thirties or forties in good health. Sequences were obtained from blood. CDR3 protein: CASSQEGGLAGVESSYEQYF. As DNA, the CDR3 is TGTGCCAGCAGCCAAGAAGGGGGACTAGCGGGCGTGGAGAGCTCCTACGAGCAGTACTTC.